The TCR beta chain described here comes from a study of brain T cells in children with intractable seizures (dated by TCRdb to the early 2020s). Looking at the study overall: A NanoString immunology panel was first used to screen resected brain tissue from about 53 pediatric epilepsy surgery cases for immune gene transcripts. Of the approximately 12 selected surgery cases, pre-surgery blood was also sequenced for eight, so four had brain tissue only.

Counted from cysteine to phenylalanine, this CDR3 has 16 amino acids. The kept DNA is CDR3 alone, 48 bases in frame from the first base. The germline V gene (reference sequence) sets CDR1 to SEHNR and CDR2 to FQNEAQ. V lost 3 bases and J lost 0 bases; the stretch between them is 14 bases long. The full study reports these points: Sequencing depth differed between pre- and post-surgery blood, so clones missing from the pre-surgery sample may reflect undersampling. Viral specificity was inferred solely from CDR3 sequence similarity, and the HCMV serostatus of the patients was not known.

Notes on this clone: Its antigen target is currently unknown. Per-nucleotide qualities are absent, and no much larger clonotype sits a single base away.

The time point label for this specimen denotes: blood from clinic visit 5 months post-surgery; TSC patient then seizure free. The surgery cases that showed the highest brain T cell transcript signatures were chosen for TCR beta chain sequencing of brain tissue, and of blood when it was available. Before surgery, patients had received at least one anti-epileptic drug. The TCR-sequenced patients were children whose drug-resistant epilepsy was caused by tuberous sclerosis complex, focal cortical dysplasia, Rasmussen encephalitis or hemimegalencephaly. Bulk genomic DNA was extracted from unsorted brain tissue and whole blood with the Monarch genomic DNA purification kit. TCR beta chain sequences were generated from genomic DNA using the immunoSEQ assay. From the authors' description of their analysis: CDR3 sequences that did not begin with the conserved framework cysteine at position 104 were removed manually. To get clonality, the normalized Shannon's Diversity Index was subtracted from one, giving values from 0 (maximal diversity) to 1 (oligoclonal). Chi-squared comparison-of-proportions tests assessed whether the same CDR3 differed in frequency between samples, such as brain versus blood. Public clonotypes were found through immuneACCESS searches, while the VDJdb browser was used to judge similarity to known antiviral clonotypes. TCRdb provides this immuneACCESS table in a form limited to in-frame rearrangements. Some clones are lacking; in checked studies, under half of them reflect an unresolved V gene, and why the rest are absent is not known. Clone size and V and J calls were adopted from that table, with D and trimming inferred from the DNA. This sample has around 340,000 clones in its table, and roughly 93% of those were observed once. The top ten clones comprise 5.5% to 6% of the sample.

This sample comprised peripheral blood, obtained less than 6 months after surgery. The chain was built from TRBV7-9 and TRBJ1-1, with no confidently assigned D gene. The sequence derives from a boy younger than two with tuberous sclerosis and intractable seizures. The nucleotide sequence is TGTGCCAGCAGCTTCCCCACGGTGGGAATGAACACTGAAGCTTTCTTT. This is translated as CASSFPTVGMNTEAFF.